This T cell receptor beta chain was sequenced in a study of T cells in Graves' hyperthyroidism and ophthalmopathy (dated by TCRdb to between 2018 and 2021). Regarding the study in general: Peripheral blood samples were taken at initial diagnosis, before any treatment was given. After sampling, hyperthyroidism patients received methimazole starting at 30 mg daily, and ophthalmopathy patients received high-dose intravenous methylprednisolone. Whether ophthalmopathy could be predicted prospectively was tested in an independent validation cohort made up of 18 to 20 hyperthyroidism patients plus 17 patients who later progressed to ophthalmopathy. A discovery cohort of about a hundred patients, about 44 with Graves' ophthalmopathy and about 60 with stable Graves' hyperthyroidism, was used to find distinguishing TCR V-J signatures. The 95 to 100 discovery patients were randomly divided into training and test sets at a 7:3 ratio. The study also compared thyroid tissue and blood T-cell repertoires from 5 to 7 Graves' hyperthyroidism patients. TCR Vbeta CDR3 sequencing of 140 or so peripheral blood samples (roughly 41 ophthalmopathy, 75 to 85 hyperthyroidism and roughly 17 progressor patients) is reported in the paper. The study at large found these results: In cross-validation, a model built on a 13 V-J signature told ophthalmopathy apart from stable hyperthyroidism with just under 90% sensitivity and 81% to 82% specificity, and in testing the same model reached 80%/75%. Blood samples also contained most of the expanded thyroid clonotypes (frequency above 0.001), which suggests that blood repertoires may reflect thyroid immune responses. In validation, the model predicted progression to ophthalmopathy with roughly 66% sensitivity and approximately 78% specificity, a median of 6.5 months before onset. Sample size was not statistically predetermined, and investigators were not blinded to group allocation.

In the ophthalmopathy patients, disease was moderately to severely active, with a Clinical Activity Score of 3 or more, a NOSPECS grade of 4 or more, and a duration of less than 3 months. Exclusion was applied to patients with uncontrolled infections, other autoimmune diseases, pregnancy or lactation. Diagnoses relied on clinical symptoms, serum thyroxine and TRAb, thyroid ultrasound and orbital computed tomography. PBMCs were separated from roughly 9.3 ml of fresh peripheral blood using Ficoll-Paque density gradient centrifugation. Total RNA was extracted using Trizol reagent, and RNA quality was assessed on an Agilent 2100 Bioanalyzer. CDR1 is given as MNHNS and CDR2 as SASEGT, both from the germline V gene. The cysteine opens and the phenylalanine closes a CDR3 of 15 amino acids. Left in the record is the CDR3 DNA by itself, 45 bases read in frame from the first base. The trim is 6 bases for V and 7 bases for J, with a gap of 22 bases between the germline ends.

TCR beta CDR3 regions were amplified from RNA transcripts. The first round of RT-PCR for the TCR CDR3 was performed with the HTBI primer set and the Qiagen OneStep RT-PCR kit. Libraries were constructed in a second round of multiplex PCR, after which size selection and purification were carried out. Sequencing of the libraries was done on an Illumina HiSeq2000 using paired-end 100 bp reads. The study's own analysis went as follows. Raw data were processed with SOAPnuke, discarding reads with adapters, uncalled bases, mean Phred below 15, or no exact constant-primer or identifier match. COPE v1.2.5 was used to merge the high-quality paired reads, and each unique nucleotide sequence was defined as a clonotype. Clonotypes were aligned to IMGT TRBV, TRBD and TRBJ reference segments using MiTCR v1.1. The analysis included only V-J combinations with a frequency above 0.0001, which together covered about 99% of the repertoires. The TCS score was defined as F50 (clonal expansion) divided by E x V (chaos), with BLOSUM62-based TCRdist calculated between CDR3 peptides within each V-J. Welch's t-statistics and random forest reduced some 510 V-J features to 10 to 15, which were used in a naive Bayes classifier (R e1071). Using fastp trimming at Q25 and MiXCR clonotype assembly, TCRdb reanalyzed the public sequencing data and kept in-frame beta chains. Merged by CDR3 protein, the rows form single entries marked with the most common genes and DNA. The V and J calls, along with clone size, are taken from TCRdb and not from the paper's own processing. The sample profile shows around 600,000 distinct CDR3 sequences; 13% to 15% of them were found once. Under 15% of the sample rests with the top ten.

This clonotype was picked up many times. Its target antigen remains unknown. Per-base quality was not reported, and no clone a single base away is much larger than it. Source material: blood. The receptor was derived from a woman aged 45-65 years with Graves' ophthalmopathy. This chain joins TRBV6-1 to TRBJ2-7; TRBD2 is perhaps the D gene, given 6 matching bases. The DNA reads as follows: TGTGCCAGCAGAGCCTCCGGGACTGGCTTCTCAGAGCAGTACTTC. This codes for CASRASGTGFSEQYF.